A selection of T cell receptor beta chains follows, all from one sample in a study of human T cells and chemical hapten exposure. TCRdb reprocessed the 5' RACE reads with MiXCR, giving one entry per CDR3 protein. This sample has roughly 110,000 distinct CDR3 sequences, with approximately 20% found just once. The receptors derive from a human donor in good health. The CDR3 runs from the conserved cysteine through the conserved F or W. The D gene is left open where the match is weak. Not all rows give a size; the values are once, few, many and, for expanded clones, a class.

d_gene,abundance,v_gene,j_gene,CDR3nt,CDR3aa
TRBD2,.,TRBV5-6,TRBJ2-1,TGTGCCAGCAGCTTCCGGACTAGCGGGAGGAGCAATGAGCAGTTCTTC,CASSFRTSGRSNEQFF
.,few,TRBV12-3/TRBV12-4,TRBJ2-3,TGTGCCAGCAGTTTCCTTGCGAGCACAGATACGCAGTATTTT,CASSFLASTDTQYF
TRBD1,.,TRBV5-1,TRBJ2-3,TGCGCCAGCAGCCCCGACAGGGGGCCCACAGATACGCAGTATTTT,CASSPDRGPTDTQYF
.,few,TRBV14,TRBJ2-1,TGTGCCAGCAGCCAAGCGGGGATCGGGACTCACTACAATGAGCAGTTCTTC,CASSQAGIGTHYNEQFF
TRBD1,few,TRBV2,TRBJ2-3,TGTGCCAGAACGACAGGGGTTGTCACAGATACGCAGTATTTT,CARTTGVVTDTQYF
.,.,TRBV25-1,TRBJ1-5,TGTGCCAGCGGAGGCGCGGGGGGCAATCAGCCCCAGCATTTT,CASGGAGGNQPQHF
.,.,TRBV4-1,TRBJ1-2,TGCGCCAGCAGCCAAGGCCTGACAGGAAACTATGGCTACACCTTC,CASSQGLTGNYGYTF
.,.,TRBV5-6,TRBJ2-3,TGTGCCAGCAGCTCTCGTACCTTTTCGGATACGCAGTATTTT,CASSSRTFSDTQYF
TRBD1,.,TRBV2,TRBJ1-2,TGTGCCAGCAGTGCCCCAGGGGGTCGCCCACCCACCTTC,CASSAPGGRPPTF
TRBD2,.,TRBV29-1,TRBJ2-3,TGCAGCGTTGTCACGAGCGGGAGAGGGGCAGATACGCAGTATTTT,CSVVTSGRGADTQYF
TRBD2,.,TRBV12-3/TRBV12-4,TRBJ2-7,TGTGCCAGCAGCACCCGCTTACTAGCGGACGAGCAGTACTTC,CASSTRLLADEQYF
.,.,TRBV7-8,TRBJ1-2,TGTGCCAGCAGCTTAGACAGGGTTAACTATGGCTACACCTTC,CASSLDRVNYGYTF
TRBD1,few,TRBV28,TRBJ2-3,TGTGCCAGCAGCGGACAGGTCACAGATACGCAGTATTTT,CASSGQVTDTQYF
TRBD1,few,TRBV12-3/TRBV12-4,TRBJ1-1,TGTGCCAGCAGCGGGGACAGCCAATTCATGAACACTGAAGCTTTCTTT,CASSGDSQFMNTEAFF
TRBD2,.,TRBV30,TRBJ2-5,TGTGCCTGGAGTGTAGGGCCCATTGGACTAGCGGGAGTAGAGACCCAGTACTTC,CAWSVGPIGLAGVETQYF
.,.,TRBV11-2,TRBJ2-2,TGTGCCAGCAGCTCCTTTATCGGAGTAGCGAGTGGCACCGGGGAGCTGTTTTTT,CASSSFIGVASGTGELFF
TRBD2,.,TRBV4-2,TRBJ2-1,TGTGCCAGCAGCCAAGATTTACTAGCGGGAGGTAATGAGCAGTTCTTC,CASSQDLLAGGNEQFF
.,.,TRBV30,TRBJ2-3,TGTGCCTGGAGTGTACCCCCAGATACGCAGTATTTT,CAWSVPPDTQYF
.,few,TRBV6-5,TRBJ2-7,TGTGCCAGCAGCAGGGTTGGCGACGAGCAGTACTTC,CASSRVGDEQYF
.,many,TRBV12-3/TRBV12-4,TRBJ2-7,TGTGCCAGCAGAACGGACAGCTCCTACGAGCAGTACTTC,CASRTDSSYEQYF
TRBD1,.,TRBV2,TRBJ1-2,TGTGCCAGCAGTGGAGGGACAGGCCTAGCTAACTATGGCTACACCTTC,CASSGGTGLANYGYTF
.,.,TRBV2,TRBJ1-4,TGTGCCAGCAGTCCTGAGGCGGGAAGGGCTAATGAAAAACTGTTTTTT,CASSPEAGRANEKLFF
TRBD1,few,TRBV7-8,TRBJ1-2,TGTGCCAGCAGCTTCGCGGCGCCCGGGACAGCGGTCGGCTACACCTTC,CASSFAAPGTAVGYTF
TRBD1,.,TRBV11-2,TRBJ1-3,TGTGCCAGCAGCTGGGCCACCGGGACAGGGGGCTCAAACACCATATATTTT,CASSWATGTGGSNTIYF
.,.,TRBV27,TRBJ1-1,TGTGCCAGCAGTTGGGGGGGAGTCACTGAAGCTTTCTTT,CASSWGGVTEAFF
.,.,TRBV7-8,TRBJ1-6,TGTGCCAGCAGCTTAGATTCCCGGGATTCACCCCTCCACTTT,CASSLDSRDSPLHF